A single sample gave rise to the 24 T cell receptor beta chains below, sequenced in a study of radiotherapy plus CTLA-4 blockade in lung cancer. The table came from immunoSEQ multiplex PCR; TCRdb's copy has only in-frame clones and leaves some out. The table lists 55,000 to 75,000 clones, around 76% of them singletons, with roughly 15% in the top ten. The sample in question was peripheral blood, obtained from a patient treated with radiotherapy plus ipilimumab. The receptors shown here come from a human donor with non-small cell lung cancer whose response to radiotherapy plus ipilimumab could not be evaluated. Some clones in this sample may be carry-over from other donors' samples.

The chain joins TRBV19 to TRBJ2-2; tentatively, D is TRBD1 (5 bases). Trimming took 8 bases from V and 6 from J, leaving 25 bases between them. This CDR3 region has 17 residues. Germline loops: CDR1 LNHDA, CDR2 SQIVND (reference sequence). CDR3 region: CASQPPFEQALAGELFF. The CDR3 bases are TGTGCCAGTCAGCCCCCCTTTGAACAGGCTCTGGCCGGGGAGCTGTTTTTT. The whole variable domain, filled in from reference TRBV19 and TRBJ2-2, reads DGGITQSPKYLFRKEGQNVTLSCEQNLNHDAMYWYRQDPGQGLRLIYYSQIVNDFQKGDIAEGYSVSREKKESFPLTVTSAQKNPTAFYLCASQPPFEQALAGELFFGEGSRLTVL.

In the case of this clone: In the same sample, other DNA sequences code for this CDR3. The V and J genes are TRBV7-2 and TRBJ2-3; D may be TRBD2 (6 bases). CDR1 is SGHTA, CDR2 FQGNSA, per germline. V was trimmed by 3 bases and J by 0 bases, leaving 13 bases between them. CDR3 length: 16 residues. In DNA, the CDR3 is TGTGCCAGCAGCTTGGGGGGAGGCCTTAGCACAGATACGCAGTATTTT. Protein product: CASSLGGGLSTDTQYF.

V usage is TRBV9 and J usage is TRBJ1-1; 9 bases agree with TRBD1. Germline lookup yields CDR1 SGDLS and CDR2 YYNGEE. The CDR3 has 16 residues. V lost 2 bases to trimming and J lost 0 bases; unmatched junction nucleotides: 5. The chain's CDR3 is CASSVGQGPLNTEAFF. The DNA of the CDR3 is TGTGCCAGCAGCGTCGGACAGGGGCCTTTGAACACTGAAGCTTTCTTT.

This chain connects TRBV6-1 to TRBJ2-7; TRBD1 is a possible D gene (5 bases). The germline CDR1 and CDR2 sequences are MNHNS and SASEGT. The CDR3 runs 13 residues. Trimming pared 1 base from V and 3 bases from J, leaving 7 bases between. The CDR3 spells CASSEGGHYEQYF. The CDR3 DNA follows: TGTGCCAGCAGTGAAGGCGGACACTACGAGCAGTACTTC.

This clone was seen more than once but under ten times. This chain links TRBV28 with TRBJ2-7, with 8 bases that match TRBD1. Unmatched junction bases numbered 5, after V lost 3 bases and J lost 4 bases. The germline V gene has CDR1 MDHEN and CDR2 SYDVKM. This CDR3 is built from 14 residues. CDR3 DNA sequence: TGTGCCAGCAGTTTTCGGGACAGGAGTTACGAGCAGTACTTC. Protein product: CASSFRDRSYEQYF. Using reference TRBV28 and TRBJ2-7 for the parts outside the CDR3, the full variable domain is DVKVTQSSRYLVKRTGEKVFLECVQDMDHENMFWYRQDPGLGLRLIYFSYDVKMKEKGDIPEGYSVSREKKERFSLILESASTNQTSMYLCASSFRDRSYEQYFGPGTRLTVT.

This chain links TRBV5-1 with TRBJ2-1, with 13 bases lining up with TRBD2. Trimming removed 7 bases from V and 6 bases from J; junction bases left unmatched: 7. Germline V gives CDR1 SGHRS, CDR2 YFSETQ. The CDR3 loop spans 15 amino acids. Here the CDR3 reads CASRPGTSGANEQFF. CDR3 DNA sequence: TGCGCCAGCCGTCCCGGGACTAGCGGGGCCAATGAGCAGTTCTTC.

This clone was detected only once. The CDR3 here is CASSPDHRGTEAFF. DNA for the CDR3: TGCGCCAGCAGCCCCGACCACAGGGGAACTGAAGCTTTCTTT. The chain joins TRBV5-1 to TRBJ1-1; 7 bases match TRBD1. Trimming removed 4 bases from V and 5 bases from J; junction bases left unmatched: 8. Germline V gene sequence: CDR1 SGHRS, CDR2 YFSETQ. The CDR3 is made up of 14 amino acids.

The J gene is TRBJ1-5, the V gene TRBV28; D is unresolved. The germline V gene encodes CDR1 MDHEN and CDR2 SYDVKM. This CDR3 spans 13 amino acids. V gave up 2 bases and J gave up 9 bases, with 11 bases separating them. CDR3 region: CASSLPPRPPQHF. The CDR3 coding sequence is TGTGCCAGCAGTTTACCCCCCAGGCCGCCCCAGCATTTT.

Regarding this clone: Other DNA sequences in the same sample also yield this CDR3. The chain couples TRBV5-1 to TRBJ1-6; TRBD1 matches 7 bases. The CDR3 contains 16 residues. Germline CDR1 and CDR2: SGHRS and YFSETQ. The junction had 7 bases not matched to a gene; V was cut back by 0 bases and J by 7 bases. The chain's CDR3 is CASSLGGQVLNSPLHF. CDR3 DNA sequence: TGCGCCAGCAGCTTGGGTGGACAGGTTCTAAATTCACCCCTCCACTTT.

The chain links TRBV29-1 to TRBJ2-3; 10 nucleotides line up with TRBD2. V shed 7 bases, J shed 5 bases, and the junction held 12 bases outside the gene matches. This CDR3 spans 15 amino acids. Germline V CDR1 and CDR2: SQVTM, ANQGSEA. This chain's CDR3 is CSGGRSGGAGDTQYF. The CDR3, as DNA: TGCAGCGGGGGTAGGAGCGGGGGGGCCGGAGATACGCAGTATTTT.

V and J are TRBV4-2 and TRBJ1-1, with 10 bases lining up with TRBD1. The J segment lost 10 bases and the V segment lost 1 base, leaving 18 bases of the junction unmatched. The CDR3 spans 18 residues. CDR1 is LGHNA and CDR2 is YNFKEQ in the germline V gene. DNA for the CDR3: TGTGCCAGCAGCCAAGTGGGCTCCGGGACAGGGGTCCCCGGGCGAGCTTTCTTT. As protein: CASSQVGSGTGVPGRAFF.

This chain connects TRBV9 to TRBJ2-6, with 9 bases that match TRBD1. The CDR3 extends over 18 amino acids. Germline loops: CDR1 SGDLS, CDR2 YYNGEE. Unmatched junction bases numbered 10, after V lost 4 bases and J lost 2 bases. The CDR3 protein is CASSLAGTGSTGANVLTF. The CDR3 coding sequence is TGTGCCAGCAGCCTCGCGGGGACAGGGAGTACTGGGGCCAACGTCCTGACTTTC. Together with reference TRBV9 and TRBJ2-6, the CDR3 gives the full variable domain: DSGVTQTPKHLITATGQRVTLRCSPRSGDLSVYWYQQSLDQGLQFLIQYYNGEERAKGNILERFSAQQFPDLHSELNLSSLELGDSALYFCASSLAGTGSTGANVLTFGAGSRLTVL.

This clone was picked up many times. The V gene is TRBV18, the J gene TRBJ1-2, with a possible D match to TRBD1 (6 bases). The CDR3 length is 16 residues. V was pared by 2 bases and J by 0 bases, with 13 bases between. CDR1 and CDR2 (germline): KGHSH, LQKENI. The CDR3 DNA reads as TGTGCCAGCTCACCATCCCGGACAGCCGCTAACTATGGCTACACCTTC. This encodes CASSPSRTAANYGYTF.

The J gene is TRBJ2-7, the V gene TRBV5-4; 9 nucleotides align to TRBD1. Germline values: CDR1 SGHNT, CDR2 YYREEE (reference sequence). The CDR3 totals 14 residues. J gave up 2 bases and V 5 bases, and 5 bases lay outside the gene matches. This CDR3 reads CASRPGTGPYEQYF. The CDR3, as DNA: TGTGCCAGCAGACCCGGGACAGGGCCCTACGAGCAGTACTTC.

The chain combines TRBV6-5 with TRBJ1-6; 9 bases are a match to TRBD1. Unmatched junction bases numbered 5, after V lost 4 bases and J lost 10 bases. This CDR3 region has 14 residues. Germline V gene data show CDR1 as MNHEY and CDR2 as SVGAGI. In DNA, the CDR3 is TGTGCCAGCAGTTTGGGACAGGGCGAGTCACCCCTCCACTTT. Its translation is CASSLGQGESPLHF.

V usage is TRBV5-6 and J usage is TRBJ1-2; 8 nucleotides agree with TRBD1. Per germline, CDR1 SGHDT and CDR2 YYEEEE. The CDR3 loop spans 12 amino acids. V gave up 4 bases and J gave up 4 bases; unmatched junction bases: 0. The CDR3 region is CASSQGAYGYTF. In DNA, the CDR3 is TGTGCCAGCAGCCAGGGGGCCTATGGCTACACCTTC.

The CDR3 coding sequence is TGTGCCACCGGGGGGGGTGGTGCTGGCTACACCTTC. Protein sequence: CATGGGGAGYTF. V usage is TRBV2 and J usage is TRBJ1-2, with a tentative D call TRBD1 (5 bases). CDR3 length equals 12 residues. V gave up 10 bases and J gave up 7 bases, with 16 bases separating them. Germline V gene lookup returns CDR1 SNHLY and CDR2 FYNNEI.

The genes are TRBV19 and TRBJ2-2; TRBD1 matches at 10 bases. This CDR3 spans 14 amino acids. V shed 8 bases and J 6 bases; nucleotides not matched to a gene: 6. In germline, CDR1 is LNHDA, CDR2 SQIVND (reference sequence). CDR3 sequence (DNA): TGTGCCAGTGGGGACAGGGGATTTGCCGGGGAGCTGTTTTTT. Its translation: CASGDRGFAGELFF.

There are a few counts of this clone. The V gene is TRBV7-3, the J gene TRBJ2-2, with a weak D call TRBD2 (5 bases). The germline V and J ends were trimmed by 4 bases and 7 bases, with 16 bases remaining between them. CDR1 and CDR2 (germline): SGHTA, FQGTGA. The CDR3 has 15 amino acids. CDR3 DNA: TGTGCCAGCAGCTCGCAGCGGCAGGCGAACGGGGAGCTGTTTTTT. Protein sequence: CASSSQRQANGELFF.

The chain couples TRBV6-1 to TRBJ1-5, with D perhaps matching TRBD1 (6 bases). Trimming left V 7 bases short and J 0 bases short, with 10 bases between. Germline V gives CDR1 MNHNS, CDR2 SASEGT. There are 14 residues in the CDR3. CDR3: CASTGVYSNQPQHF. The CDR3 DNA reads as TGTGCCAGCACAGGGGTGTATAGCAATCAGCCCCAGCATTTT.

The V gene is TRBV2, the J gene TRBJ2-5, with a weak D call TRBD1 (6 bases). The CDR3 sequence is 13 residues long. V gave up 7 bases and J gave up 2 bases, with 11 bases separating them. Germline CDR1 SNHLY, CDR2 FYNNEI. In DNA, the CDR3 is TGTGCCAGCATGAAAAGGGGGCAAGAGACCCAGTACTTC. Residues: CASMKRGQETQYF. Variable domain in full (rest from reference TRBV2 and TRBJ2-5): EPEVTQTPSHQVTQMGQEVILRCVPISNHLYFYWYRQILGQKVEFLVSFYNNEISEKSEIFDDQFSVERPDGSNFTLKIRSTKLEDSAMYFCASMKRGQETQYFGPGTRLLVL.

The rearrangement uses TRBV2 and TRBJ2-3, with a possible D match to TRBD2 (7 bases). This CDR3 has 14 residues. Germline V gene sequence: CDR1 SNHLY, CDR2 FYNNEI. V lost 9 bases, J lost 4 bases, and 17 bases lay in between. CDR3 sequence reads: CASLYRGGPDTQYF. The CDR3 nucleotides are TGTGCCAGTCTTTACCGCGGGGGCCCAGATACGCAGTATTTT.

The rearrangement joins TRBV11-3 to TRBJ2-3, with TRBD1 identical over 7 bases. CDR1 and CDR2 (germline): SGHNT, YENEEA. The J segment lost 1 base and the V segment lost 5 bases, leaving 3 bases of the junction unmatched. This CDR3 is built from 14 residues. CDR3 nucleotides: TGTGCCAGCAGCCGAGGGGGCCGCACAGATACGCAGTATTTT. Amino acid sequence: CASSRGGRTDTQYF.

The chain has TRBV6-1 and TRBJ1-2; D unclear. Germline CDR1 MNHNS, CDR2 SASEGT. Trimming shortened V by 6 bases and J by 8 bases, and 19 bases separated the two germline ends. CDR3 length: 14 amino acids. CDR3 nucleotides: TGTGCCAGCAGCCTCGGTCGTCCGTTAATCGGCTACACCTTC. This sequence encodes CASSLGRPLIGYTF.